The clone carrying this T cell receptor (beta chain) appeared once. Authors' data handling: The authors estimated nucleated cell counts from reference gene primer amplification. Only in-frame clones appear in the TCRdb table, and some are missing; sequencing was by immunoSEQ multiplex PCR. V, J and clone size derive from that table, while D and trimming were established from the DNA sequence. The sample gives roughly 65,000 clones, roughly 84% of which show up once; 3.5% to 4.5% is in the top ten. The ends lost 5 bases at V and 7 bases at J; junction bases unmatched: 9. Germline CDR1 SGHAT, CDR2 FQNNGV. This CDR3 region has 15 residues. The data derive from a study of blood T cell repertoires in COVID-19.

Material for sequencing was peripheral blood. The chain combines TRBV11-2 with TRBJ1-4; 8 bases map to TRBD1. This sequence originates from a man between 50 and 59 years old with acute or convalescent COVID-19. The CDR3 sequence is CASSNFQGAFEKLFF. The CDR3 coding sequence is TGTGCCAGCAGCAATTTTCAGGGGGCTTTTGAAAAACTGTTTTTT.